Listed here are 3 T cell receptor beta chains from one sample, sequenced in a study of circulating and synovial CD4+ cells in juvenile arthritis. Assay: immunoSEQ multiplex PCR; the TCRdb copy retains only in-frame clones and omits some. Found here are about 32,000 clones, over 90% of them singletons; the top ten hold around 0.68%. The sample comprised CD4+ T cells from blood. The source of these receptors is a human donor with juvenile idiopathic arthritis.

The genes are TRBV4-1 and TRBJ2-7; perhaps TRBD2 as D (7 bases). The CDR3 covers 14 residues. V lost 0 bases to trimming and J lost 7 bases, with 13 bases between them. The germline CDR1 and CDR2 sequences are MGHRA and YSYEKL. In nucleotides, the CDR3 is TGCGCCAGCAGCCAAGATGGGGGGGCTGGAGAGCAGTACTTC. This codes for CASSQDGGAGEQYF.

The CDR3 coding sequence is TGTGCCAGCTCACCCCTTGGGGGGGGCGGGCCCGATACGCAGTATTTT. Residues: CASSPLGGGGPDTQYF. This sequence joins TRBV18 and TRBJ2-3; D is perhaps TRBD2 (7 bases). Germline-derived CDR1 and CDR2 are KGHSH and LQKENI. CDR3 length equals 16 residues. V lost 3 bases and J lost 6, with 19 bases in between.

This sequence joins TRBV11-2 and TRBJ2-3; D is possibly TRBD2 (7 bases). The CDR3 has 13 residues. The V gene lost 10 bases and the J gene lost 2 bases, with 13 bases spanning the gap. Germline V CDR1 and CDR2: SGHAT, FQNNGV. The CDR3 bases are TGTGCCACTGGGGGGGCCTTCACAGATACGCAGTATTTT. It encodes CATGGAFTDTQYF.